This T cell receptor (beta chain) was sequenced for a study of cytomegalovirus exposure and HLA in healthy donors. As regards this clone: Its specificity is not known.

Looked up from germline, CDR1 is MNHEY and CDR2 is SMNVEV (reference sequence). The trim removed 3 bases at V and 3 bases at J, leaving 12 bases unmatched. The CDR3 extends over 17 amino acids. General study findings and limits: Segments of the TCR beta V type were, in most cases, productive about 87% or about 30% of the time in an earlier analysis. Some V segments, including TRBV6-2 and TRBV6-3, were excluded as indistinguishable.

60 Vbeta and 13 Jbeta primers were used in PCR. Measured with immunoSEQ multiplex PCR; TCRdb has only the in-frame clones, and not every one. The table includes 80,000 to 100,000 clones, roughly 70% detected once. The sequenced sample was PBMCs. The rearrangement uses TRBV27 and TRBJ2-3, with TRBD1 identical over 7 bases. The receptor was derived from a woman under 30 in good health and CMV-seropositive. CDR3 amino acids: CASSFTTGFRRTDTQYF. CDR3 coding DNA: TGTGCCAGCAGTTTCACGACAGGGTTCCGGAGAACAGATACGCAGTATTTT.